The next 26 T cell receptor beta chains were all read from a single sample in a study of blood T cell repertoires in COVID-19. Assay used: immunoSEQ multiplex PCR; TCRdb lists only in-frame clones, some missing. The table has 280,000 or so clones, nearly 90% seen once; the top ten hold 2.5% to 3.5%. Material: PBMCs or T cells enriched from blood (not recorded which). The source is a woman in her forties or fifties who had been exposed to COVID-19.

The chain recombines TRBV28 with TRBJ2-5, with D perhaps matching TRBD2 (5 bases). CDR1 is MDHEN and CDR2 is SYDVKM in the germline V gene. The V end lost 3 bases, the J end lost 5 bases, and 10 bases lay between the germline ends. The CDR3 is 13 residues long. Here the CDR3 reads CASSFSPGETQYF. CDR3 sequence (DNA): TGTGCCAGCAGTTTCTCCCCGGGGGAGACCCAGTACTTC.

The CDR3 region has the DNA TGTGCCAGCACTTTCGCTCGGGACAGGGCGACTGAAGCTTTCTTT. This sequence encodes CASTFARDRATEAFF. The J gene is TRBJ1-1, the V gene TRBV2; 9 bases align to TRBD1. The V segment lost 7 bases and the J segment 5 bases; nucleotides outside the gene matches: 11. This CDR3 is built from 15 residues. The V gene's germline CDR1 is SNHLY and CDR2 FYNNEI.

The CDR3 nucleotides are TGTGCCAGCAGGGGGACAGGGGACACCGGGGAGCTGTTTTTT. It encodes CASRGTGDTGELFF. V and J are TRBV2 and TRBJ2-2; 10 bases agree with TRBD1. CDR1 is SNHLY and CDR2 is FYNNEI in the germline V gene. J lost 3 bases, V lost 6 bases, and 1 base had no gene match. The CDR3 extends over 14 amino acids.

The chain recombines TRBV28 with TRBJ1-6, with D perhaps matching TRBD1 (6 bases). The V gene's germline CDR1 is MDHEN and CDR2 SYDVKM. This CDR3 region has 18 residues. V lost 3 bases and J lost 7, with 22 bases in between. The CDR3 reads CASSFRVGTLRSNSPLHF. The CDR3 coding sequence is TGTGCCAGCAGTTTCCGGGTCGGGACATTGCGCTCAAATTCACCCCTCCACTTT.

The sample holds a few counts of this clone. The V and J genes are TRBV12-3 or TRBV12-4 and TRBJ2-7, with TRBD2 matching 7 bases. The CDR3 has 13 amino acids. V was clipped by 1 base and J by 8 bases; unmatched bases: 5. CDR3 bases: TGTGCCAGCAGTTTAGAGCGGGGCTTACAGCAGTACTTC. Amino acid sequence: CASSLERGLQQYF.

The gene calls are TRBV5-6 and TRBJ2-1; TRBD2 matches 13 bases. The CDR3 loop spans 18 amino acids. V gave up 4 bases and J gave up 3 bases; unmatched junction bases: 10. Germline-derived CDR1 and CDR2 are SGHDT and YYEEEE. This CDR3 is CASSPLGLAGEDYNEQFF. The CDR3 DNA reads TGTGCCAGCAGCCCCCTCGGACTAGCGGGAGAAGACTACAATGAGCAGTTCTTC.

J is TRBJ1-2 and V is TRBV7-2; no definite D call. This CDR3 spans 15 amino acids. Germline-derived CDR1 and CDR2 are SGHTA and FQGNSA. The V end lost 1 base, the J end lost 0 bases, and 9 bases lay between the germline ends. The DNA for the CDR3 is TGTGCCAGCAGCTTAGTTGAGGGATCTAACTATGGCTACACCTTC. Translation: CASSLVEGSNYGYTF. The whole variable domain, filled in from reference TRBV7-2 and TRBJ1-2, reads GAGVSQSPSNKVTEKGKDVELRCDPISGHTALYWYRQSLGQGLEFLIYFQGNSAPDKSGLPSDRFSAERTGGSVSTLTIQRTQQEDSAVYLCASSLVEGSNYGYTFGSGTRLTVV.

J is TRBJ2-3 and V is TRBV7-9; TRBD1 matches at 11 bases. The V segment lost 5 bases and the J segment 4 bases; nucleotides outside the gene matches: 14. This CDR3 is 18 amino acids long. Germline CDR1 reads SEHNR; CDR2 reads FQNEAQ (reference sequence). As DNA, the CDR3 is TGTGCCAGCAGCATCCTTCCAACCGGGACAGGGGGGGCAGATACGCAGTATTTT. Amino acids: CASSILPTGTGGADTQYF.

The chain has TRBV27 and TRBJ1-2; D unresolved. V was pared by 0 bases and J by 3 bases, with 8 bases between. Germline CDR1 MNHEY, CDR2 SMNVEV (reference sequence). The CDR3 has 14 amino acids. This CDR3 is CASSLSGTYYGYTF. The CDR3 region has the DNA TGTGCCAGCAGTTTATCGGGCACTTACTATGGCTACACCTTC.

The CDR3 nucleotides are TGTGCCTGGACTAGGATTCGGAGGAACACTGAAGCTTTCTTT. Its protein is CAWTRIRRNTEAFF. V is TRBV30 and J is TRBJ1-1; D is undetermined. The CDR3 covers 14 residues. Per germline, CDR1 GTSNPN and CDR2 SVGIG (reference sequence). V lost 4 bases and J lost 1, with 13 bases in between.

The chain employs TRBV2 and TRBJ2-7, with D tentatively TRBD1 (6 bases). The CDR3 runs to 13 residues. V lost 6 bases to trimming and J lost 6 bases, with 15 bases between them. CDR1 and CDR2 from the germline V gene are SNHLY and FYNNEI. CDR3 in amino acids: CASRGTLPSEQYF. The CDR3 DNA reads as TGTGCCAGCAGGGGGACACTGCCTAGCGAGCAGTACTTC.

This clone occurred once. The chain has TRBV19 and TRBJ1-5; TRBD1 agrees at 10 bases. This CDR3 region has 17 residues. Looked up from germline, CDR1 is LNHDA and CDR2 is SQIVND (reference sequence). The V and J ends lost 7 bases and 2 bases, in that order; junction bases with no gene match: 11. The CDR3 DNA follows: TGTGCCAGTAACCGGGACAGGGGCCCGGGAGGCAATCAGCCCCAGCATTTT. Residues: CASNRDRGPGGNQPQHF.

The gene calls are TRBV3-1 (or the pseudogene TRBV3-2) and TRBJ2-1; possible D gene TRBD2, 6 bases. Germline V gene sequence: CDR1 LGHDT, CDR2 YNNKEL (reference sequence). Deletions cut 2 bases from V and 1 base from J, with 12 bases between. This CDR3 is 16 amino acids long. CDR3 sequence: CASSQLAGKSYNEQFF. DNA for the CDR3: TGTGCCAGCAGCCAACTCGCGGGGAAATCCTACAATGAGCAGTTCTTC.

The CDR3 sequence is CASSQSGGRADTQYF. The CDR3 DNA is TGCGCCAGCAGCCAGAGCGGGGGGCGTGCAGATACGCAGTATTTT. J is TRBJ2-3 and V is TRBV5-1; the match to TRBD2 covers 9 bases. The CDR3 extends over 15 amino acids. V gave up 4 bases and J gave up 4 bases; unmatched junction bases: 7. CDR1 SGHRS and CDR2 YFSETQ come from the germline V gene. Based on the CDR3 plus reference TRBV5-1 and TRBJ2-3, the full variable domain is KAGVTQTPRYLIKTRGQQVTLSCSPISGHRSVSWYQQTPGQGLQFLFEYFSETQRNKGNFPGRFSGRQFSNSRSEMNVSTLELGDSALYLCASSQSGGRADTQYFGPGTRLTVL.

The rearrangement links TRBV3-1 (or the pseudogene TRBV3-2) to TRBJ1-4; 8 bases agree with TRBD1. Germline-derived CDR1 and CDR2 are LGHDT and YNNKEL (reference sequence). The trim removed 8 bases at V and 7 bases at J, leaving 12 bases unmatched. This CDR3 region has 15 residues. The CDR3 reads CASSTILTGGEKLFF. CDR3 coding DNA: TGTGCCAGCTCCACCATTTTAACAGGGGGTGAAAAACTGTTTTTT.

The rearrangement uses TRBV4-2 and TRBJ2-1, with D perhaps TRBD1 (5 bases). The CDR3 covers 13 residues. In germline, CDR1 is LGHNA, CDR2 YNFKEQ. V lost 5 bases and J 3 bases, leaving 8 bases between the germline ends. CDR3 sequence (DNA): TGTGCCAGCAGCTGGCAGGGCTACAATGAGCAGTTCTTC. Its protein product is CASSWQGYNEQFF.

This clone was seen just once. The rearrangement uses TRBV21-1 and TRBJ2-4; the D call TRBD2 from the table was never checked on the DNA. TRBV21-1 is a recognized pseudogene. This CDR3 spans 13 amino acids. CDR3 sequence (DNA): TGTGCCAGCAGTTCGGGGAGCCTGGACATTCAGTACTTC. Translating gives CASSSGSLDIQYF.

The chain uses TRBV18 and TRBJ2-7; D is perhaps TRBD1 (6 bases). V lost 6 bases, J lost 0 bases, and 12 bases lay in between. Germline assignment: CDR1 KGHSH and CDR2 LQKENI. There are 14 residues in the CDR3. The CDR3 DNA is TGTGCCAGCTCCCCCGGGACATACTCCTACGAGCAGTACTTC. Protein: CASSPGTYSYEQYF.

J is TRBJ2-6 and V is TRBV2, with 10 bases that match TRBD2. Germline CDR1 SNHLY, CDR2 FYNNEI. Losses at the gene ends were 6 bases for V and 1 base for J; bases not matched to a gene: 9. The CDR3 length is 18 residues. CDR3 in amino acids: CASRVASGGTSGANVLTF. The CDR3 DNA reads as TGTGCCAGCAGGGTCGCTAGCGGGGGAACTTCTGGGGCCAACGTCCTGACTTTC.

This rearrangement joins TRBV14 to TRBJ1-2; D gene unclear. Trimming shortened V by 5 bases and J by 2 bases, and 9 bases separated the two germline ends. This CDR3 comprises 13 residues. Per the germline V gene, CDR1 is SGHDN and CDR2 is FVKESK. The CDR3 DNA reads TGTGCCAGCAGCTCCGGGTCCAACTATGGCTACACCTTC. Amino acid sequence: CASSSGSNYGYTF.

The chain links TRBV28 to TRBJ2-7; 8 bases fit TRBD2. The CDR3 contains 15 residues. Germline V gene data show CDR1 as MDHEN and CDR2 as SYDVKM. The V gene end was trimmed by 7 bases and the J gene end by 5 bases; junction bases not matched to a gene: 13. Here the CDR3 DNA reads TGTGCCAGCACCCCAGCTCGGGGGGGGCTCGACGAGCAGTACTTC. It yields the protein CASTPARGGLDEQYF.

The chain uses TRBV10-3 and TRBJ2-3; 10 bases fit TRBD2. Germline V lookup: CDR1 ENHRY, CDR2 SYGVKD. The CDR3 runs to 14 residues. V gave up 10 bases and J gave up 3 bases; unmatched junction bases: 7. The CDR3 nucleotides read TGTGCCACGAAGGAACTAGCGGGGACAGATACGCAGTATTTT. This translates into CATKELAGTDTQYF.

In this sample, this clone turned up once. V gene TRBV7-8 combines with J gene TRBJ1-1; unclear D gene. Germline CDR1 reads SGHVS; CDR2 reads FQNEAQ. The CDR3 totals 15 residues. V was trimmed by 4 bases and J by 0 bases, leaving 12 bases between them. This CDR3 reads CASSSEVRVNTEAFF. Written as DNA, the CDR3 is TGTGCCAGCAGCTCCGAAGTGAGGGTGAACACTGAAGCTTTCTTT. Full variable domain (rest looked up from reference TRBV7-8 and TRBJ1-1): GAGVSQSPRYKVAKRGQDVALRCDPISGHVSLFWYQQALGQGPEFLTYFQNEAQLDKSGLPSDRFFAERPEGSVSTLKIQRTQQEDSAVYLCASSSEVRVNTEAFFGQGTRLTVV.

The rearrangement links TRBV3-1 (or the pseudogene TRBV3-2) to TRBJ2-7; 8 nucleotides line up with TRBD1. The V and J ends lost 5 bases and 0 bases, in that order; junction bases with no gene match: 6. Germline V CDR1 and CDR2: LGHDT, YNNKEL (reference sequence). The CDR3 spans 15 residues. The CDR3 loop is CASSAGTGSSYEQYF. CDR3 nucleotides: TGTGCCAGCAGCGCCGGGACAGGTAGCTCCTACGAGCAGTACTTC.

This clone was observed a handful of times. The chain uses TRBV2 and TRBJ2-7, with 9 bases matching TRBD1. Trimming took 7 bases from V and 6 from J; bases not matched to a gene: 7. CDR3 length: 13 residues. Germline CDR1 SNHLY, CDR2 FYNNEI. For the CDR3, the DNA is TGTGCCAGCACCAGGGGACAGGGAGGCGAGCAGTACTTC. It encodes CASTRGQGGEQYF.

The chain carries TRBV3-1 (or the pseudogene TRBV3-2) and TRBJ1-6; D unresolved. V shed 1 base and J shed 9 bases, with 7 bases lying between them. This CDR3 comprises 13 residues. Germline-derived CDR1 and CDR2 are LGHDT and YNNKEL (reference sequence). CDR3 nucleotides: TGTGCCAGCAGCCAAGTTCCGGGTTCACCCCTCCACTTT. This gives the protein CASSQVPGSPLHF.